The clone carrying this TCR beta chain was found a few times. Its antigen is still unknown. TCRdb's table, derived via immunoSEQ multiplex PCR, lists solely in-frame clones and lacks some. The sample consists of fewer than 200,000 clones, over 50% of them appearing once. The data were obtained in a study of shared clonotypes between healthy human individuals. The wider study: The people who gave samples were a couple of women and three men aged 18 to 49. Broader study findings: With a few donors compared, around 5.4% of naive CD4 clonotypes were shared. Naive subsets, compared against memory subsets, generally had larger estimated richness values.

Germline V gene sequence: CDR1 KGHSH, CDR2 LQKENI. Trimming at V came to 0 bases and at J to 1 base, leaving 5 bases not matched to a gene. The CDR3 is made up of 18 amino acids. The sample was memory CD4+ T cells sorted from blood. The subset denotes: CD45RA-negative fraction. This chain connects TRBV18 to TRBJ2-6, with TRBD2 identical over 8 bases. This receptor was identified in a young man in good health. The CDR3 DNA reads TGTGCCAGCTCACCACCCGATAGCGGGACTTCTGGGGCCAACGTCCTGACTTTC. It encodes CASSPPDSGTSGANVLTF.